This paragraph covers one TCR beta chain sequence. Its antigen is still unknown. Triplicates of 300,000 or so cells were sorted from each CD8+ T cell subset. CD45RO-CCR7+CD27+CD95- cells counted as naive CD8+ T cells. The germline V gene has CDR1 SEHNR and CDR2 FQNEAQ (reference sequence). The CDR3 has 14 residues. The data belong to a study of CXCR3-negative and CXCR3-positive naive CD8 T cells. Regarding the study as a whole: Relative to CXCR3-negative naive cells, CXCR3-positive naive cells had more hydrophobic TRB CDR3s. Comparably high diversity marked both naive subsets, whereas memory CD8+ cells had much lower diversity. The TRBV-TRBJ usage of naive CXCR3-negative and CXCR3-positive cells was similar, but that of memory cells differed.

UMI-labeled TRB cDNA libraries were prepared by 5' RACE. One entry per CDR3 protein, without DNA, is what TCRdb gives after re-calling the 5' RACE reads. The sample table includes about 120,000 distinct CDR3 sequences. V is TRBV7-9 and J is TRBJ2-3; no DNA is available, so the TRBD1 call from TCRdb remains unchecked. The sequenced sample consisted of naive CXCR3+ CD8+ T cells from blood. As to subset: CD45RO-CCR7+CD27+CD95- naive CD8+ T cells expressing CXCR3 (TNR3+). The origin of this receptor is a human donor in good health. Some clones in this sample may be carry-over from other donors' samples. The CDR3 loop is CASSLGPGQLTQYF.